This T cell receptor beta chain appears in the sequencing data of a study of response to subunit inactivated influenza vaccine. General study results and limits: Authors suggested each seasonal flu vaccination may recruit only limited numbers of new T cells.

One entry per CDR3 protein, called by TCRdb with MiXCR from the RT-PCR reads. The table records 500,000 to 550,000 distinct CDR3 sequences, around 7.9% of them present only once. Turning to this clonotype: The antigen remains undetermined.

Germline values: CDR1 DFQATT, CDR2 SNEGSKA (reference sequence). CDR3 size: 17 residues. Unmatched junction bases numbered 7, after V lost 1 base and J lost 4 bases. This receptor was taken from a man between 50 and 69 years old who received an inactivated influenza vaccine. Sequences were derived from PBMCs from blood, sampled less than 30 months after vaccination. V is TRBV20-1 and J is TRBJ2-1, with 13 bases lining up with TRBD2. Here the CDR3 reads CSARATSGGSRYNEQFF. DNA for the CDR3: TGCAGTGCTAGAGCGACTAGCGGGGGGTCTCGATACAATGAGCAGTTCTTC.